A selection of T cell receptor beta chains follows, all from one sample in a study of human T cells and chemical hapten exposure. From the RACE reads, TCRdb called clonotypes with MiXCR, one entry per CDR3 protein. The repertoire has around 380,000 distinct CDR3 sequences, 5.5% of them found once; the top ten carry roughly 8.2%. This sample comprised whole blood, obtained in connection with sensitization to the hapten diphenylcyclopropenone (DPC). The receptors come from a woman between 18 and 30 years old with alopecia areata. Some clones in this sample may be carry-over from other donors' samples. The CDR3 runs from the conserved cysteine through the conserved F or W. A D gene is named only where the DNA matches it firmly. A clone size is listed for some rows: how often the clone was seen (once, few, many), or a class if it is expanded.

clone size: few
J gene: TRBJ2-6
D gene: TRBD1
V gene: TRBV20-1
CDR3 DNA: TGCAGTGCTAGAGATGGGGGACAGGGTTTAAGCTCTGGGGCCAACGTCCTGACTTTC
CDR3 protein: CSARDGGQGLSSGANVLTF

clone size: NA
J gene: TRBJ1-1
D gene: NA
V gene: TRBV4-2
CDR3 DNA: TGTGCCAGCAGCCAGCAGGAGTTGACTGAAGCTTTCTTT
CDR3 protein: CASSQQELTEAFF

clone size: NA
J gene: TRBJ1-1
D gene: NA
V gene: TRBV6-5
CDR3 DNA: TGTGCCAGCAGGTTCTCAAACACTGAAGCTTTCTTT
CDR3 protein: CASRFSNTEAFF

clone size: few
J gene: TRBJ2-3
D gene: NA
V gene: TRBV5-1
CDR3 DNA: TGCGCCAGCAGCTTGATAGTCACGGGGGCCCCGTGTTTT
CDR3 protein: CASSLIVTGAPCF

clone size: few
J gene: TRBJ2-1
D gene: TRBD1
V gene: TRBV6-5
CDR3 DNA: TGTGCCAGCAGTTACTCGCTGACAGGGGGCATCGTAAATGAGCAGTTCTTC
CDR3 protein: CASSYSLTGGIVNEQFF

clone size: NA
J gene: TRBJ2-3
D gene: TRBD2
V gene: TRBV6-2/TRBV6-3
CDR3 DNA: TGTGCCAGCAGCTGGGGACTAGCGGAAGATACGCAGTATTTT
CDR3 protein: CASSWGLAEDTQYF

clone size: NA
J gene: TRBJ2-3
D gene: NA
V gene: TRBV5-4
CDR3 DNA: TGTGCCAGCAGCTTGGCGGCTAGAGAGGCAGATACGCAGTATTTT
CDR3 protein: CASSLAAREADTQYF

clone size: many
J gene: TRBJ1-3
D gene: TRBD1
V gene: TRBV6-5
CDR3 DNA: TGTGCCAGCAGAGAAGGGGGCGCCTCTGGAAACACCATATATTTT
CDR3 protein: CASREGGASGNTIYF

clone size: few
J gene: TRBJ2-7
D gene: TRBD2
V gene: TRBV9
CDR3 DNA: TGTGCCAGCAGCGGACTAGCGGAGACGGGGGAGCAGTACTTC
CDR3 protein: CASSGLAETGEQYF

clone size: few
J gene: TRBJ2-2
D gene: NA
V gene: TRBV6-2/TRBV6-3
CDR3 DNA: TGTGCCAGCAGTTCGGAGGGGGCCACCGGGGAGCTGTTTTTT
CDR3 protein: CASSSEGATGELFF

clone size: NA
J gene: TRBJ1-6
D gene: NA
V gene: TRBV28
CDR3 DNA: TGTGCCAGCAGAGGGTCAGGGTCACCCCTCCACTTT
CDR3 protein: CASRGSGSPLHF

clone size: few
J gene: TRBJ1-4
D gene: NA
V gene: TRBV4-2
CDR3 DNA: TGTGCCAGCAGCCAAGTGGAGGCCGCAGCTAATGAAAAACTGTTTTTT
CDR3 protein: CASSQVEAAANEKLFF

clone size: few
J gene: TRBJ2-7
D gene: TRBD2
V gene: TRBV20-1
CDR3 DNA: TGCAGTGCTAGGGGGACTAGCGGGTTGTCCTACGAGCAGTACTTC
CDR3 protein: CSARGTSGLSYEQYF

clone size: many
J gene: TRBJ1-4
D gene: TRBD1
V gene: TRBV10-3
CDR3 DNA: TGTGCCACCAGGGACAGCCTTAATGAAAAACTGTTTTTT
CDR3 protein: CATRDSLNEKLFF

clone size: many
J gene: TRBJ2-5
D gene: TRBD1
V gene: TRBV28
CDR3 DNA: TGTGCCAGCAGTTTGGACAGGGAGACCCAGTACTTC
CDR3 protein: CASSLDRETQYF

clone size: NA
J gene: TRBJ2-5
D gene: NA
V gene: TRBV29-1
CDR3 DNA: TGCAGCGTTGTAACTCTCGGTGTTTCAGAGACCCAGTACTTC
CDR3 protein: CSVVTLGVSETQYF

clone size: few
J gene: TRBJ2-2
D gene: TRBD1
V gene: TRBV2
CDR3 DNA: TGTGCCAGCAGTGAACAGGGGGTCGCGAACACCGGGGAGCTGTTTTTT
CDR3 protein: CASSEQGVANTGELFF

clone size: many
J gene: TRBJ1-5
D gene: NA
V gene: TRBV20-1
CDR3 DNA: TGCAGTGCTAGAGATGGCAATCTGGGGTCTGGGCCCCAGCATTTT
CDR3 protein: CSARDGNLGSGPQHF

clone size: NA
J gene: TRBJ2-7
D gene: NA
V gene: TRBV6-6
CDR3 DNA: TGTGCCAGCAGTACGAGCCACGAGCAGTACTTC
CDR3 protein: CASSTSHEQYF

clone size: few
J gene: TRBJ2-1
D gene: NA
V gene: TRBV28
CDR3 DNA: TGTGCCAGCACCTCCCGCCACGGTGGGGGGAATGAGCAGTTCTTC
CDR3 protein: CASTSRHGGGNEQFF

clone size: NA
J gene: TRBJ1-1
D gene: NA
V gene: TRBV7-6
CDR3 DNA: TGTGCCAGCAGCTTAGCAGGGAAGACAGGAGAAGCTTTCTTT
CDR3 protein: CASSLAGKTGEAFF

clone size: few
J gene: TRBJ2-3
D gene: TRBD2
V gene: TRBV12-3/TRBV12-4
CDR3 DNA: TGTGCCAGCAGCCCCGGGACTAGCGGGGCTTTAGAACCAGATACGCAGTATTTT
CDR3 protein: CASSPGTSGALEPDTQYF

clone size: few
J gene: TRBJ1-6
D gene: TRBD1
V gene: TRBV5-1
CDR3 DNA: TGCGCCAGCAGCTCGAGACAGGGCAATAATTCACCCCTCCACTTT
CDR3 protein: CASSSRQGNNSPLHF

clone size: few
J gene: TRBJ1-5
D gene: NA
V gene: TRBV12-3/TRBV12-4
CDR3 DNA: TGTGCCAGCAGTTTCGAGGCAGGGGATCAGCCCCAGCATTTT
CDR3 protein: CASSFEAGDQPQHF

clone size: few
J gene: TRBJ2-2
D gene: NA
V gene: TRBV5-1
CDR3 DNA: TGCGCCAGCAGCTACTTCCGCACCGGGGAGCTGTTTTTT
CDR3 protein: CASSYFRTGELFF

clone size: NA
J gene: TRBJ2-4
D gene: TRBD2
V gene: TRBV7-9
CDR3 DNA: TGTGCCAGCAGCTTAGCTGGGGCTAGCGGGGGATTAGACATTCAGTACTTC
CDR3 protein: CASSLAGASGGLDIQYF

clone size: many
J gene: TRBJ2-3
D gene: NA
V gene: TRBV5-1
CDR3 DNA: TGCGCCAGCAGCTTGGCCTCACCTAGCACAGATACGCAGTATTTT
CDR3 protein: CASSLASPSTDTQYF

clone size: many
J gene: TRBJ1-1
D gene: NA
V gene: TRBV29-1
CDR3 DNA: TGCAGCGTTGGAGGGGGAGCAATGAACACTGAAGCTTTCTTT
CDR3 protein: CSVGGGAMNTEAFF

clone size: many
J gene: TRBJ1-2
D gene: NA
V gene: TRBV28
CDR3 DNA: TGTGCCAGCATCGCGGCGGGGGGTAGCTATGGCTACACCTTC
CDR3 protein: CASIAAGGSYGYTF

clone size: few
J gene: TRBJ2-3
D gene: NA
V gene: TRBV9
CDR3 DNA: TGTGCCAGCAGCGTCCCCCGAGAAGGGGGTAGGACAGATACGCAGTATTTT
CDR3 protein: CASSVPREGGRTDTQYF

clone size: NA
J gene: TRBJ2-1
D gene: NA
V gene: TRBV2
CDR3 DNA: TGTGCCAGCAGGGGAACATGGAAGGCTGAGCAGTTCTTC
CDR3 protein: CASRGTWKAEQFF

clone size: NA
J gene: TRBJ2-1
D gene: NA
V gene: TRBV6-4
CDR3 DNA: TGTGCCAGCAGGGGGTGGGGCTCCTACAATGAGCAGTTCTTC
CDR3 protein: CASRGWGSYNEQFF

clone size: few
J gene: TRBJ1-2
D gene: NA
V gene: TRBV4-2
CDR3 DNA: TGTGCCAGCAGCCAAGAGCTCAGGGCAGAGAGGGATGGCTACACCTTC
CDR3 protein: CASSQELRAERDGYTF

clone size: few
J gene: TRBJ1-2
D gene: TRBD1
V gene: TRBV12-3/TRBV12-4
CDR3 DNA: TGTGCCAGCCTCGAACTCGACAGGGCTGATGGCTACACCTTC
CDR3 protein: CASLELDRADGYTF

clone size: NA
J gene: TRBJ1-4
D gene: TRBD1
V gene: TRBV12-3/TRBV12-4
CDR3 DNA: TGTGCCAGCAGTCCCTGGACAGGGGGCGGTATCGGGAGCGCCGGAAAACTGTTTTTT
CDR3 protein: CASSPWTGGGIGSAGKLFF

clone size: few
J gene: TRBJ2-7
D gene: NA
V gene: TRBV28
CDR3 DNA: TGTGCCAGCAGTTTGATAGGGATTTCCTACGAGCAGTACTTC
CDR3 protein: CASSLIGISYEQYF